What follows describes a single TCR beta chain. Profiled with immunoSEQ multiplex PCR; TCRdb holds only in-frame clones, not every one. The table shows hundreds of thousands of clones, with approximately 80% occurring only once. This sample was taken from a study of shared T cell receptors in the human thymus. V lost 3 bases, J lost 7 bases, and 12 bases lay in between. There are 14 residues in the CDR3. The germline V gene has CDR1 SNHLY and CDR2 FYNNEI. These same data were also listed under a study on human thymus T cells. That paper adds: Resections obtained during corrective heart surgery supplied the thymus tissue. Use of V and J genes seemed skewed within the thymic and blood repertoires. Overlap was high between thymic repertoires from unrelated individuals, as reported in related research.

This TCR was sampled from a boy under three years old with a congenital heart defect. The J gene is TRBJ2-2, the V gene TRBV2, with TRBD2 as a possible D gene (6 bases). Material: thymocytes. CDR3 in amino acids: CASSDGEADGELFF. CDR3 in DNA: TGTGCCAGCAGTGACGGGGAGGCTGACGGGGAGCTGTTTTTT. Variable domain in full (rest from reference TRBV2 and TRBJ2-2): EPEVTQTPSHQVTQMGQEVILRCVPISNHLYFYWYRQILGQKVEFLVSFYNNEISEKSEIFDDQFSVERPDGSNFTLKIRSTKLEDSAMYFCASSDGEADGELFFGEGSRLTVL.